This entry features one T cell receptor (beta chain) sequence. Its antigen is undetermined. This specimen comes from a study of beta chain features in type 1 diabetes. Study results and caveats: In every one of the four CD4+ subsets, TCRB CDR3s were moderately but significantly shorter in Type 1 diabetes patients. Small HLA sub-analyses could not settle whether HLA shapes TCRB rearrangement.

In all sorted populations, purity surpassed 98%. This CDR3 has 13 residues. Per germline, CDR1 MNHNY and CDR2 SVGAGI (reference sequence). The V segment lost 8 bases and the J segment 4 bases; nucleotides outside the gene matches: 4. Reverse transcription of all isolated RNA meant that expressed TCRB transcripts were sequenced. Method: immunoSEQ multiplex PCR; TCRdb's copy keeps in-frame clones and lacks some. The data show 550,000 to 850,000 clones, 13% seen once. The clonotype was recovered from a man younger than 30 with type 1 diabetes. This rearrangement joins TRBV6-6 to TRBJ1-5, with 8 bases identical to TRBD1. The sequenced sample consisted of naive CD4+ T cells from blood. The CDR3 bases are TGTGCCAGCTCCGACAGGGGTAATCAGCCCCAGCATTTT. Translated, it gives CASSDRGNQPQHF.